This T cell receptor beta chain was recorded in a study of Graves' ophthalmopathy and Graves' hyperthyroidism. Per the germline V gene, CDR1 is MNHEY and CDR2 is SVGEGT. V shed 2 bases and J 6 bases; nucleotides not matched to a gene: 7. This CDR3 has 15 residues. Beta-chain TCR CDR3 regions were amplified from RNA transcripts. RT-PCR with HTBI primers came first, then second-round multiplex PCR. One entry per CDR3 protein, called by TCRdb with MiXCR from the multiplex PCR reads. The sample records about 480,000 distinct CDR3 sequences, under 15% being singletons. The material sequenced was blood. The chain has TRBV6-2 or TRBV6-3 and TRBJ2-7; 10 bases are shared with TRBD2. This clonotype was sampled from a woman aged 25-40 years with Graves' ophthalmopathy. CDR3 coding DNA: TGTGCCAGCAGTTACGTAGCGGGGGGCGCATCCGAGCAGTACTTC. Its protein product is CASSYVAGGASEQYF.